These T cell receptor beta chains were read from a single sample in a study of T cell repertoires in cytomegalovirus infection. Their recognized antigens are unknown. A single record per CDR3 protein comes from TCRdb applying MiXCR to the reads. The sample has fewer than 850,000 distinct CDR3 sequences; 25% to 30% are singletons. Sequencing used cultured CD8+ T cells from PBMCs, obtained from culture after CMV antigen stimulation. Every receptor here comes from a human donor in good health (CMV status not recorded). Some clones in this sample may be carry-over from other donors' samples. Both conserved end residues are part of each CDR3. Fields, in order: clone size, V gene, D gene, J gene, CDR3 protein, CDR3 DNA. A D gene is named only where the DNA matches it firmly. Some rows mark clone size as missing; the rest say once, few, many or name a class of expanded clone.

clone size: many; V gene: TRBV7-2; D gene: -; J gene: TRBJ1-1; CDR3 protein: CATRLFDEAFF; CDR3 DNA: TGTGCCACCCGACTGTTCGATGAAGCTTTCTTT
clone size: -; V gene: TRBV6-5; D gene: -; J gene: TRBJ2-2; CDR3 protein: CASSQRMGPPTGELFF; CDR3 DNA: TGTGCCAGCAGTCAAAGAATGGGCCCCCCCACCGGGGAGCTGTTTTTT
clone size: few; V gene: TRBV19; D gene: -; J gene: TRBJ1-1; CDR3 protein: CASSGGWENTEAFF; CDR3 DNA: TGTGCCAGTAGTGGAGGTTGGGAGAACACTGAAGCTTTCTTT
clone size: -; V gene: TRBV28; D gene: TRBD1; J gene: TRBJ2-1; CDR3 protein: CASSPPGGYSYNEQFF; CDR3 DNA: TGTGCCAGCAGTCCCCCAGGGGGCTACTCCTACAATGAGCAGTTCTTC
clone size: -; V gene: TRBV7-4; D gene: -; J gene: TRBJ1-1; CDR3 protein: CASSLGWRADTEAFF; CDR3 DNA: TGTGCCAGCAGCTTAGGATGGAGGGCCGACACTGAAGCTTTCTTT
clone size: -; V gene: TRBV2; D gene: TRBD1; J gene: TRBJ1-1; CDR3 protein: CASGWDRGAEAFF; CDR3 DNA: TGTGCCAGCGGGTGGGACAGAGGGGCTGAAGCTTTCTTT
clone size: -; V gene: TRBV27; D gene: -; J gene: TRBJ1-5; CDR3 protein: CASSPLTGFSNQPQHF; CDR3 DNA: TGTGCCAGCAGTCCTCTGACAGGATTTAGCAATCAGCCCCAGCATTTT
clone size: few; V gene: TRBV7-6; D gene: -; J gene: TRBJ2-1; CDR3 protein: CASSLVKGNEQFF; CDR3 DNA: TGTGCCAGCAGCTTAGTTAAGGGCAATGAGCAGTTCTTC
clone size: -; V gene: TRBV6-1; D gene: -; J gene: TRBJ2-5; CDR3 protein: CASSEVLTLERGNKETQYF; CDR3 DNA: TGTGCCAGCAGTGAAGTTCTAACCCTTGAGAGAGGGAATAAAGAGACCCAGTACTTC
clone size: many; V gene: TRBV7-6; D gene: TRBD1; J gene: TRBJ1-1; CDR3 protein: CASSLPATGGHTEAFF; CDR3 DNA: TGTGCCAGCAGCTTACCGGCGACAGGGGGGCACACTGAAGCTTTCTTT
clone size: -; V gene: TRBV15; D gene: TRBD2; J gene: TRBJ2-5; CDR3 protein: CATTSGGTKETQYF; CDR3 DNA: TGTGCCACAACTAGCGGGGGGACAAAAGAGACCCAGTACTTC
clone size: few; V gene: TRBV6-1; D gene: -; J gene: TRBJ2-7; CDR3 protein: CASRQGAGTYEQYF; CDR3 DNA: TGTGCCAGCAGACAAGGGGCAGGGACATACGAGCAGTACTTC
clone size: few; V gene: TRBV19; D gene: TRBD1; J gene: TRBJ1-1; CDR3 protein: CASSIAGTGNTEAFF; CDR3 DNA: TGTGCCAGTAGTATAGCGGGGACAGGGAACACTGAAGCTTTCTTT
clone size: few; V gene: TRBV7-3; D gene: -; J gene: TRBJ1-1; CDR3 protein: CASSLTRAGTEAFF; CDR3 DNA: TGTGCCAGCAGCTTAACGCGGGCCGGCACTGAAGCTTTCTTT
clone size: many; V gene: TRBV7-2; D gene: TRBD1; J gene: TRBJ1-2; CDR3 protein: CASSLESPAGGYGYTF; CDR3 DNA: TGTGCCAGCAGCTTAGAAAGTCCGGCAGGGGGCTATGGCTACACCTTC
clone size: many; V gene: TRBV4-3; D gene: -; J gene: TRBJ1-3; CDR3 protein: CASSQTTGSGNTIYF; CDR3 DNA: TGCGCCAGCAGCCAAACGACAGGCTCCGGAAACACCATATATTTT
clone size: -; V gene: TRBV2; D gene: -; J gene: TRBJ1-4; CDR3 protein: CASSETYGTNEKLFF; CDR3 DNA: TGTGCCAGCAGTGAAACCTACGGGACGAATGAAAAACTGTTTTTT
clone size: -; V gene: TRBV7-2; D gene: -; J gene: TRBJ2-7; CDR3 protein: CASSGGPLYEQYF; CDR3 DNA: TGTGCCAGCAGCGGGGGGCCCCTCTACGAGCAGTACTTC
clone size: many; V gene: TRBV7-6; D gene: -; J gene: TRBJ1-2; CDR3 protein: CASSLSQAPDGYTF; CDR3 DNA: TGTGCCAGCAGCTTATCCCAGGCTCCGGATGGCTACACCTTC
clone size: -; V gene: TRBV4-1; D gene: TRBD1; J gene: TRBJ1-1; CDR3 protein: CASSQPCTGGNTEAFF; CDR3 DNA: TGCGCCAGCAGCCAGCCCTGTACAGGGGGGAACACTGAAGCTTTCTTT
clone size: -; V gene: TRBV7-9; D gene: TRBD1; J gene: TRBJ1-1; CDR3 protein: CASSPGGVLDNTEAFF; CDR3 DNA: TGTGCCAGCAGCCCAGGGGGGGTCCTAGATAACACTGAAGCTTTCTTT
clone size: -; V gene: TRBV7-9; D gene: -; J gene: TRBJ2-1; CDR3 protein: CASSPFIPLHEQFF; CDR3 DNA: TGTGCCAGCAGCCCCTTCATTCCCCTCCATGAGCAGTTCTTC
clone size: few; V gene: TRBV12-3/TRBV12-4; D gene: -; J gene: TRBJ2-2; CDR3 protein: CASSLVQDYRGTGELFF; CDR3 DNA: TGTGCCAGCAGTTTAGTCCAGGATTATCGCGGCACCGGGGAGCTGTTTTTT
clone size: -; V gene: TRBV7-6; D gene: -; J gene: TRBJ2-4; CDR3 protein: CASSRYAGEVNIQYF; CDR3 DNA: TGTGCCAGCAGCCGTTACGCCGGCGAGGTTAACATTCAGTACTTC
clone size: few; V gene: TRBV5-5; D gene: -; J gene: TRBJ1-1; CDR3 protein: CASSLVHNEAFF; CDR3 DNA: TGTGCCAGCAGCTTGGTCCACAACGAAGCTTTCTTT
clone size: few; V gene: TRBV12-5; D gene: -; J gene: TRBJ1-2; CDR3 protein: CASGLVQSRDITGYTF; CDR3 DNA: TGTGCTAGTGGTTTGGTTCAATCCCGGGACATAACGGGCTACACCTTC
clone size: -; V gene: TRBV25-1; D gene: -; J gene: TRBJ2-5; CDR3 protein: CASSEGWDEEVETQYF; CDR3 DNA: TGTGCCAGCAGTGAAGGGTGGGACGAGGAGGTGGAGACCCAGTACTTC
clone size: many; V gene: TRBV7-2; D gene: -; J gene: TRBJ1-1; CDR3 protein: CASSFTGYTEAFF; CDR3 DNA: TGTGCCAGCAGCTTTACAGGGTACACTGAAGCTTTCTTT
clone size: -; V gene: TRBV20-1; D gene: -; J gene: TRBJ1-6; CDR3 protein: CSVTPGLERINSPLHF; CDR3 DNA: TGCAGTGTTACCCCGGGACTCGAAAGAATTAATTCACCCCTCCACTTT
clone size: -; V gene: TRBV27; D gene: -; J gene: TRBJ2-3; CDR3 protein: CASTLKSVTSTDTQYF; CDR3 DNA: TGTGCCAGCACCCTCAAGAGCGTTACTAGCACAGATACGCAGTATTTT
clone size: -; V gene: TRBV28; D gene: TRBD2; J gene: TRBJ2-1; CDR3 protein: CASSFHKSTRAGGPRPIYNEQFF; CDR3 DNA: TGTGCCAGCAGTTTCCACAAGAGTACTAGAGCGGGGGGGCCTAGACCGATTTACAATGAGCAGTTCTTC
clone size: few; V gene: TRBV7-9; D gene: -; J gene: TRBJ2-2; CDR3 protein: CASSLLSGNTGELFF; CDR3 DNA: TGTGCCAGCAGCCTCTTATCGGGGAACACCGGGGAGCTGTTTTTT